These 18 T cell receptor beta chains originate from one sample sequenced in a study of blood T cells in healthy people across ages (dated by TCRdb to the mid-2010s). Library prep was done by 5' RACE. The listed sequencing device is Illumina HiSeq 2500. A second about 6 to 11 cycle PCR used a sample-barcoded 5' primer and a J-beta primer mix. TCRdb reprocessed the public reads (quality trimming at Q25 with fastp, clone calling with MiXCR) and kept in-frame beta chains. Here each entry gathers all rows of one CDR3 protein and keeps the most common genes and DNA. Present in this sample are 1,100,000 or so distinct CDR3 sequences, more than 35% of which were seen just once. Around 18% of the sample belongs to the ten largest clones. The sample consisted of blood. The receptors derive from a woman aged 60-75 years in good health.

The CDR3 nucleotides read TGTGCCAGCGGCAAAACGAACGGCTACGAGCAGTACTTC. This codes for CASGKTNGYEQYF. The J gene is TRBJ2-4, the V gene TRBV21-1. The J call may not be correct, given that the DNA end is closer to TRBJ2-7. TRBV21-1 is labeled a pseudogene. The CDR3 is 13 amino acids.

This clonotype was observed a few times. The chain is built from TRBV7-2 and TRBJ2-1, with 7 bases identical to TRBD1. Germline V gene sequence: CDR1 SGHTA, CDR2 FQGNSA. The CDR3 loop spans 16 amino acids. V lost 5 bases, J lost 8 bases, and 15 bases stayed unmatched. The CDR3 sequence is CASSNPQGSVHYEQFF. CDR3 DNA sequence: TGTGCCAGCAGCAATCCACAGGGGTCCGTCCACTATGAGCAGTTCTTC.

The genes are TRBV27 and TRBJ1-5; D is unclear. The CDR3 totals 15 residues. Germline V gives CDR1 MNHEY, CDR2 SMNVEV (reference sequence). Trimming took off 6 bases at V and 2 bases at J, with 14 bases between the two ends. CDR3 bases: TGTGCCAGCAGGAAAACCCCAACGGGCAATCAGCCCCAGCATTTT. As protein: CASRKTPTGNQPQHF.

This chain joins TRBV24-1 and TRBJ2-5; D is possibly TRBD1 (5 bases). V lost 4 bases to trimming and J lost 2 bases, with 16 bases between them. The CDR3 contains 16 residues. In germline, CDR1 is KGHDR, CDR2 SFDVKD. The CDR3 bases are TGTGCCACCAGTGAACCTACAGGTGCCAAACAAGAGACCCAGTACTTC. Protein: CATSEPTGAKQETQYF.

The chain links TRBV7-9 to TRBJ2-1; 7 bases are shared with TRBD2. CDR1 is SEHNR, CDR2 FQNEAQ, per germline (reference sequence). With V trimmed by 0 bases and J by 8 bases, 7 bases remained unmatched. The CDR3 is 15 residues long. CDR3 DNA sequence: TGTGCCAGCAGCTTAGCGGGAGGGCTAGTCGATGAGCAGTTCTTC. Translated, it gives CASSLAGGLVDEQFF. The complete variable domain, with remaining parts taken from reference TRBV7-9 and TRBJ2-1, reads DTGVSQNPRHKITKRGQNVTFRCDPISEHNRLYWYRQTLGQGPEFLTYFQNEAQLEKSRLLSDRFSAERPKGSFSTLEIQRTEQGDSAMYLCASSLAGGLVDEQFFGPGTRLTVL.

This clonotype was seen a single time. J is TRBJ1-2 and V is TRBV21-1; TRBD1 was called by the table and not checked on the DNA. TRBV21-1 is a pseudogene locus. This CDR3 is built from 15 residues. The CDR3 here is CASSPRDVGYYGYTF. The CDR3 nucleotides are TGTGCCAGCAGCCCCCGGGACGTAGGTTACTATGGCTACACCTTC.

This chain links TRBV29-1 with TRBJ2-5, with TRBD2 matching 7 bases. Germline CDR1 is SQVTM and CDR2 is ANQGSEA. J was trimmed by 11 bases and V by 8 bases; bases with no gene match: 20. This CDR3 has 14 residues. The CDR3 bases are TGCAGCATCTCGACCAGCGGGGCCTACAATGAGCAGTACTTC. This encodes CSISTSGAYNEQYF.

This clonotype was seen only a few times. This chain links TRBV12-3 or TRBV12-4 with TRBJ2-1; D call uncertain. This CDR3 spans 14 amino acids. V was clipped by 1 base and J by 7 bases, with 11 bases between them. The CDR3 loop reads CASSLGLSANEQFF. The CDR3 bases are TGTGCCAGCAGTTTAGGGCTATCCGCGAATGAGCAGTTCTTC.

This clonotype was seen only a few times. The CDR3 DNA reads TGTGCCAGCAGATGGGGCACAGATACGCAGTATTTT. Translation: CASRWGTDTQYF. The V gene is TRBV12-3 or TRBV12-4, the J gene TRBJ2-3; D is unresolved. V dropped 6 bases and J dropped 1 base, with 5 bases sitting between them. CDR3 length: 12 amino acids.

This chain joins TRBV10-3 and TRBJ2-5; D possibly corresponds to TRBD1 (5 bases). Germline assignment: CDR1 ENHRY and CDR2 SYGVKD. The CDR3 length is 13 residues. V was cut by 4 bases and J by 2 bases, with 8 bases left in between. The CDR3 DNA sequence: TGTGCCATCAGTGGGCGACAGCAAGAGACCCAGTACTTC. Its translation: CAISGRQQETQYF.

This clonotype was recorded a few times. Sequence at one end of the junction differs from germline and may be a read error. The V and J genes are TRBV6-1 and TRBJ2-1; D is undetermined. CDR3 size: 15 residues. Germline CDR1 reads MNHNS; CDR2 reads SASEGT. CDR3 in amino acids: CASSEGNGWGNEQFF. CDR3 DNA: TGTGCCAGCAGCGAAGGTAACGGCTGGGGAAATGAGCAGTTCTTC.

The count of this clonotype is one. In DNA, the CDR3 is TGTGCCAGCAGCGCGGGGCAAGCGGGAGGGAGCTCCTACAATGAGCAGTACTTC. This encodes CASSAGQAGGSSYNEQYF. The gene calls are TRBV7-9 and TRBJ2-1; 10 bases match TRBD2. The J call may be mistaken, given a closer DNA end match to TRBJ2-7. CDR3 length: 18 amino acids. Germline CDR1 is SEHNR and CDR2 is FQNEAQ (reference sequence).

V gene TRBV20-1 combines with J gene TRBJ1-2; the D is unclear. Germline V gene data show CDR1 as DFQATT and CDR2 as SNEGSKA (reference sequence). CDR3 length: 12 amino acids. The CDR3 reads CSGPSTVDGYTF. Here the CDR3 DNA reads TGCAGCGGGCCGTCGACGGTCGACGGCTACACCTTC.

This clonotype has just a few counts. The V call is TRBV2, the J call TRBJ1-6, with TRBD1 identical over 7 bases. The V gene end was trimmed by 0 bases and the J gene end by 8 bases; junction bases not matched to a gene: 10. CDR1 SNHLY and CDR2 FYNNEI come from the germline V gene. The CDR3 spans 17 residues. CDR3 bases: TGTGCCAGCAGTGAAGCGTCCCCACGGGACAGATATTCACCCCTCCACTTT. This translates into CASSEASPRDRYSPLHF.

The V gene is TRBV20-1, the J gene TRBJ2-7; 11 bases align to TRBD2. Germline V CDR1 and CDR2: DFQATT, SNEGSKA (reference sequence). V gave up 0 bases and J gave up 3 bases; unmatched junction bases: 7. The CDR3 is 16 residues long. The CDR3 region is CSARDVTSGDLYEQYF. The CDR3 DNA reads TGCAGTGCTAGAGATGTGACTAGCGGGGATCTCTACGAGCAGTACTTC.

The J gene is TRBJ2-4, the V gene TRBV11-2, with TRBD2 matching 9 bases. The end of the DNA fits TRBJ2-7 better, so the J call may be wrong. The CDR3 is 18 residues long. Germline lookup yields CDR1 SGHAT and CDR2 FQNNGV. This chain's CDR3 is CASSLDSAAGGSPLEQYF. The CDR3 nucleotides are TGTGCCAGCAGCTTAGATAGTGCAGCGGGAGGCTCCCCCCTCGAGCAGTACTTC.

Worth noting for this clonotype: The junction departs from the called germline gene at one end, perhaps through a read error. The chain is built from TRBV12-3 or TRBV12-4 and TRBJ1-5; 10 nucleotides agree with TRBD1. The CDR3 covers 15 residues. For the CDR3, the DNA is TGCGCCAGCAGGACAGGGGGAGGTTGGTATCAGCCCCAGCATTTT. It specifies CASRTGGGWYQPQHF.

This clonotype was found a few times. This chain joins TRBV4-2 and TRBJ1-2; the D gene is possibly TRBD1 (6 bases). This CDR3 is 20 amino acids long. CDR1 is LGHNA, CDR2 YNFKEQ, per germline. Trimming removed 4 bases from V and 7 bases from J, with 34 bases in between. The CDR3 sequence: CASSPPGGPLTGSVKFGYTF. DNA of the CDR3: TGTGCCAGCAGCCCCCCGGGTGGCCCCCTAACAGGGAGCGTTAAGTTTGGCTACACCTTC.